The 23 T cell receptor beta chains below were found in one sample sequenced in a study of CXCR3-negative and CXCR3-positive naive CD8 T cells. Study results and limitations: Naive cells with CXCR3 showed TRB CDR3s that were more hydrophobic than those in CXCR3-negative naive cells.

The authors prepared UMI-labeled TRB cDNA libraries by 5' RACE. TCRdb re-called the 5' RACE reads and gives one entry per CDR3 protein, without DNA. The sample's table shows over 100,000 distinct CDR3 sequences. For these TCRs, the target antigens are not known. The sample comprised naive CXCR3+ CD8+ T cells from blood. Subset specified: CD45RO-CCR7+CD27+CD95- naive CD8+ T cells expressing CXCR3 (TNR3+). Every receptor here comes from a human donor in good health. Some clones in this sample may be carry-over from other donors' samples.

This chain joins TRBV6-5 and TRBJ2-1; TCRdb indicates TRBD2, and absent DNA this call remains unverified. Germline loops: CDR1 MNHEY, CDR2 SVGAGI. This CDR3 is built from 15 residues. This chain's CDR3 is CASSYGLAGAYEQFF.

CDR3 loop: CASSGRDRGLGGGGELFF. The rearrangement uses TRBV28 and TRBJ2-2; checking the TCRdb D call of TRBD1 is not possible without DNA. This CDR3 is built from 18 residues. The germline gives CDR1 MDHEN, CDR2 SYDVKM.

V usage is TRBV23-1 and J usage is TRBJ1-2. TRBV23-1 is labeled an ORF, and its function is uncertain. The CDR3 runs 14 residues. The CDR3: CASSPRREDYGYTF.

The rearrangement uses TRBV7-9 and TRBJ1-1; TCRdb calls TRBD1, which cannot be checked without DNA. The germline CDR1 and CDR2 sequences are SEHNR and FQNEAQ (reference sequence). The CDR3 contains 13 residues. The CDR3 loop reads CASTAGADGEAFF.

The chain recombines TRBV28 with TRBJ1-1. Germline CDR1 MDHEN, CDR2 SYDVKM. The CDR3 runs to 13 residues. The CDR3 spells CASSFVRWTEAFF.

This chain uses TRBV29-1 with TRBJ1-4; with no DNA, the TCRdb D assignment of TRBD1 cannot be verified. This CDR3 has 16 residues. Germline CDR1 SQVTM, CDR2 ANQGSEA. CDR3 protein: CSVEDRMGGSREKLFF.

This rearrangement joins TRBV28 to TRBJ1-1; the D gene TCRdb calls, TRBD1, cannot be checked with no DNA. This CDR3 region has 15 residues. CDR1 and CDR2 from the germline V gene are MDHEN and SYDVKM. CDR3: CASSQPGQANTEAFF.

The V gene is TRBV7-2, the J gene TRBJ2-7; with no DNA, the TCRdb D assignment of TRBD1 cannot be verified. Germline values: CDR1 SGHTA, CDR2 FQGNSA. CDR3 size: 15 residues. The CDR3 loop is CASSFGGYRSYEQYF.

This chain links TRBV27 with TRBJ2-1; TCRdb names TRBD1, which stays unverified in the absence of DNA. Germline CDR1 is MNHEY and CDR2 is SMNVEV (reference sequence). The CDR3 has 17 amino acids. CDR3 residues: CASSSPLQSGRTNEQFF.

The rearrangement joins TRBV6-4 to TRBJ2-1. Germline V gives CDR1 MRHNA, CDR2 SNTAGT. The length of the CDR3 is 11 residues. The CDR3 is CASSDANEQFF.

The CDR3 spells CASSLDGKSTGEKLFF. This rearrangement joins TRBV5-5 to TRBJ1-4. Germline loops: CDR1 SGHKS, CDR2 YYEKEE (reference sequence). There are 16 residues in the CDR3. Based on the CDR3 plus reference TRBV5-5 and TRBJ1-4, the full variable domain is DAGVTQSPTHLIKTRGQQVTLRCSPISGHKSVSWYQQVLGQGPQFIFQYYEKEERGRGNFPDRFSARQFPNYSSELNVNALLLGDSALYLCASSLDGKSTGEKLFFGSGTQLSVL.

The rearrangement links TRBV15 to TRBJ2-7; TCRdb lists TRBD1, though no DNA is available to test this call. There are 16 residues in the CDR3. CDR1 is LNHNV, CDR2 YYDKDF, per germline (reference sequence). This CDR3 is CATSSVVGESSYEQYF.

The rearrangement joins TRBV12-3 or TRBV12-4 to TRBJ1-5. This CDR3 has 12 residues. The CDR3: CASSSANQPQHF.

The chain combines TRBV7-9 with TRBJ2-7; the TCRdb D gene call, TRBD1, has no DNA to confirm it. The length of the CDR3 is 14 residues. Germline CDR1 and CDR2: SEHNR and FQNEAQ (reference sequence). The CDR3 loop reads CASSRVGEPYEQYF.

The chain couples TRBV15 to TRBJ1-5; TCRdb's D call of TRBD1 is untestable without DNA. Germline V gene sequence: CDR1 LNHNV, CDR2 YYDKDF (reference sequence). This CDR3 has 19 amino acids. The CDR3 loop reads CATSRPLNPGQVINQPQHF.

The chain has TRBV12-3 or TRBV12-4 and TRBJ2-1; TCRdb calls TRBD1, which cannot be checked without DNA. There are 14 residues in the CDR3. The CDR3 region is CASSPTGGINEQFF.

V gene TRBV9 combines with J gene TRBJ2-2; TCRdb names TRBD1, which stays unverified in the absence of DNA. This CDR3 contains 15 residues. Germline V gene data show CDR1 as SGDLS and CDR2 as YYNGEE. The CDR3 protein is CASSVGTGLTGELFF.

The chain employs TRBV7-3 and TRBJ2-3; absent DNA, TCRdb's TRBD2 call cannot be checked. The CDR3 runs 15 residues. Germline V CDR1 and CDR2: SGHTA, FQGTGA. CDR3 loop: CASNLAGGMVDTQYF.

This chain links TRBV7-8 with TRBJ1-6. The CDR3 runs 14 residues. Germline V gives CDR1 SGHVS, CDR2 FQNEAQ. The CDR3 is CASTPSERVSPLHF.

The rearrangement links TRBV7-9 to TRBJ2-7; TCRdb returns TRBD2, unconfirmable since there is no DNA. Germline-derived CDR1 and CDR2 are SEHNR and FQNEAQ (reference sequence). CDR3 length equals 17 residues. The CDR3 loop reads CASSLGLAGVRTYEQYF. The variable domain in full, completed from reference TRBV7-9 and TRBJ2-7, reads DTGVSQNPRHKITKRGQNVTFRCDPISEHNRLYWYRQTLGQGPEFLTYFQNEAQLEKSRLLSDRFSAERPKGSFSTLEIQRTEQGDSAMYLCASSLGLAGVRTYEQYFGPGTRLTVT.

This rearrangement joins TRBV28 to TRBJ2-1; no DNA is available, so the TRBD2 call from TCRdb remains unchecked. CDR1 and CDR2 (germline): MDHEN, SYDVKM. The CDR3 loop spans 13 amino acids. This chain's CDR3 is CASSSSGRPLRFF.

The V gene is TRBV14, the J gene TRBJ1-2. The CDR3 is 15 amino acids. The germline V gene encodes CDR1 SGHDN and CDR2 FVKESK. The CDR3: CASSQEGNLYYGYTF.

The V call is TRBV10-2, the J call TRBJ1-5. This CDR3 is 14 amino acids long. Germline V lookup: CDR1 WSHSY, CDR2 SAAADI. The CDR3 loop reads CASSEPGSNQPQHF.